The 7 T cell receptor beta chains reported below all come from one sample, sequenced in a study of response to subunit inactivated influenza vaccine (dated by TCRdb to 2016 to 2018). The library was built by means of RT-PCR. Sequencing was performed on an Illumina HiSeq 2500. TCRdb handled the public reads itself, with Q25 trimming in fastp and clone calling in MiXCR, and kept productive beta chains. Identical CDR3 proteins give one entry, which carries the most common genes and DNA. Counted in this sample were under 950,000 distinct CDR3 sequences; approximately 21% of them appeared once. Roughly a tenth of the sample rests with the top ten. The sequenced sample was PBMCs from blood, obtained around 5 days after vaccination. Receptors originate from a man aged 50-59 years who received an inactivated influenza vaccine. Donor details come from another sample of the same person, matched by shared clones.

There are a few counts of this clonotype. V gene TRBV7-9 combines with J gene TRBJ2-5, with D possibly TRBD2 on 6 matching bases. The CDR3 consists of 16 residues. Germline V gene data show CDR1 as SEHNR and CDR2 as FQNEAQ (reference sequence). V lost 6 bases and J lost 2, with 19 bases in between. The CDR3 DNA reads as TGTGCCAGCAGTCTCAGAGGGGCGGGGATTCAAGAGACCCAGTACTTC. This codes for CASSLRGAGIQETQYF.

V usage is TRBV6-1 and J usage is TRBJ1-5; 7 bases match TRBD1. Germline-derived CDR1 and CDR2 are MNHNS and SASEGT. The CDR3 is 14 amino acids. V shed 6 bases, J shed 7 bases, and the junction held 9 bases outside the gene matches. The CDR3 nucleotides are TGTGCCAGCAGCCCAAAGACAGGGAGCCAGCCCCAGCATTTT. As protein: CASSPKTGSQPQHF.

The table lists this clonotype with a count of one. CDR3 coding DNA: TGTGCCAGCAGCCCAGGGTTGAAGGCGTCTGAAGCTTTCTTT. It codes for CASSPGLKASEAFF. The chain carries TRBV12-3 or TRBV12-4 and TRBJ1-1, with D perhaps TRBD1 (5 bases). The CDR3 covers 14 residues. V dropped 6 bases and J dropped 6 bases, with 17 bases sitting between them.

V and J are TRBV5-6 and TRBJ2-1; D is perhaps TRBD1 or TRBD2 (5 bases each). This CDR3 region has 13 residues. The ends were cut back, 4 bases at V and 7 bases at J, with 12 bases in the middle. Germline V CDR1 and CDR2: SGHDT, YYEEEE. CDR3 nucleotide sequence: TGTGCCAGCAGCGAGGGGATCAGGAATGAGCAGTTCTTC. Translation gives CASSEGIRNEQFF.

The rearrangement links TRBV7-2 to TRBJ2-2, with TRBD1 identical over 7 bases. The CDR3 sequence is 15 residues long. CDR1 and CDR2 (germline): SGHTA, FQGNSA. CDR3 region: CANALGQRNTGELFF. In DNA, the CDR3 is TGTGCGAATGCCCTGGGACAGAGGAACACCGGGGAGCTGTTTTTT.

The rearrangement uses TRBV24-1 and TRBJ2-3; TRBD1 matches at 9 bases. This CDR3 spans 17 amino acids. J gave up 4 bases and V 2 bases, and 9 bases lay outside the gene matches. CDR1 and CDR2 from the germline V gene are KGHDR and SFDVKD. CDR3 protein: CATSDSRDRVGPDTQYF. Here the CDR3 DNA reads TGTGCCACCAGTGATTCCCGGGACAGGGTTGGGCCAGATACGCAGTATTTT.

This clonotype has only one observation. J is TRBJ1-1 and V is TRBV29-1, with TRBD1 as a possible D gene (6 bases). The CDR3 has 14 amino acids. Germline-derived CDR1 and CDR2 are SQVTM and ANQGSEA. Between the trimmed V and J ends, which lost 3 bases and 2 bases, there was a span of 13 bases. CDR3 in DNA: TGCAGCGTTGAGGGGGGGACAACCAACACTGAAGCTTTCTTT. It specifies CSVEGGTTNTEAFF.